These 30 T cell receptor beta chains originate from one sample sequenced in a study of T-cell memory formation after mild COVID-19. TCRdb re-derived calls from the 5' RACE reads in MiXCR, one entry per CDR3 protein. The profile shows about 470,000 distinct CDR3 sequences, 20% to 30% of them singletons. The sequenced sample was PBMCs or a T cell subset sorted from them (not recorded which). These TCRs come from an adult woman who had mild COVID-19 (a few samples of this study predate the infection). Cell type and time point are not known.

This clonotype was observed a few times. The chain joins TRBV7-9 to TRBJ1-1; D might be TRBD1 (5 bases). The germline CDR1 and CDR2 sequences are SEHNR and FQNEAQ (reference sequence). V was clipped by 5 bases and J by 2 bases, with 12 bases between them. The length of the CDR3 is 14 residues. The CDR3 here is CASSPGLGNTEAFF. DNA of the CDR3: TGTGCCAGCAGCCCAGGGTTAGGAAACACTGAAGCTTTCTTT.

The chain employs TRBV11-2 and TRBJ1-2; D gene uncertain. CDR3 length: 14 amino acids. Germline assignment: CDR1 SGHAT and CDR2 FQNNGV. Trimming took 5 bases from V and 4 from J, leaving 14 bases between them. CDR3 nucleotides: TGTGCCAGCAGCAAGCTCCAGGAGTTCTATGGCTACACCTTC. Translation: CASSKLQEFYGYTF.

The chain employs TRBV15 and TRBJ2-5; D may be TRBD2 (6 bases). In germline, CDR1 is LNHNV, CDR2 YYDKDF (reference sequence). CDR3 size: 14 residues. V was pared by 2 bases and J by 7 bases, with 14 bases between. The CDR3 DNA follows: TGTGCCACCAGCAGATCGGGGACTCCGGGGACCCAGTACTTC. Translation gives CATSRSGTPGTQYF.

This clonotype has a handful of counts. The gene calls are TRBV12-5 and TRBJ2-6, with 7 bases that match TRBD1. This CDR3 is 17 amino acids long. The J segment lost 5 bases and the V segment lost 3 bases, leaving 10 bases of the junction unmatched. Per germline, CDR1 LGHNT and CDR2 FRNRAP. CDR3 bases: TGTGCTAGTGGTTTTTCACCGGGACAGCGTAGGGCCAACGTCCTGACTTTC. Its translation is CASGFSPGQRRANVLTF.

V is TRBV4-1 and J is TRBJ2-7, with 10 bases that match TRBD1. The length of the CDR3 is 17 residues. V shed 1 base, J shed 4 bases, and the junction held 10 bases outside the gene matches. Germline values: CDR1 MGHRA, CDR2 YSYEKL. CDR3 loop: CASSQGTGGVKGYEQYF. The CDR3 DNA is TGCGCCAGCAGCCAAGGGACAGGGGGAGTAAAGGGATACGAGCAGTACTTC.

This sequence joins TRBV20-1 and TRBJ1-1; 8 positions match TRBD1. Germline V gene data show CDR1 as DFQATT and CDR2 as SNEGSKA (reference sequence). Losses at the gene ends were 1 base for V and 7 bases for J; bases not matched to a gene: 5. This CDR3 spans 13 amino acids. The CDR3, as DNA: TGCAGTGCTAGAGGACAGGGGTCCGATGAAGCTTTCTTT. Translated: CSARGQGSDEAFF.

This clonotype was seen only a few times. CDR3 nucleotides: TGTGCCAGCAGCCAAGACATCGCTAGCGGGAAGACCGGGGAGCTGTTTTTT. It yields the protein CASSQDIASGKTGELFF. The V and J genes are TRBV3-1 and TRBJ2-2, with 9 bases aligning to TRBD2. The CDR3 extends over 17 amino acids. The germline V gene encodes CDR1 LGHDT and CDR2 YNNKEL (reference sequence). Germline trimming cut 0 bases from V and 5 bases from J; bases unmatched to any gene: 7.

V gene TRBV7-9 combines with J gene TRBJ2-4; D is perhaps TRBD2 (5 bases). Germline lookup yields CDR1 SEHNR and CDR2 FQNEAQ (reference sequence). The CDR3 has 16 amino acids. Trimming left V 2 bases short and J 2 bases short, with 13 bases between. The CDR3 DNA reads as TGTGCCAGCAGCTTAAAGACCGGGAAAACCAAAAACATTCAGTACTTC. The encoded protein is CASSLKTGKTKNIQYF. The full variable domain, rest sourced from reference TRBV7-9 and TRBJ2-4, is DTGVSQNPRHKITKRGQNVTFRCDPISEHNRLYWYRQTLGQGPEFLTYFQNEAQLEKSRLLSDRFSAERPKGSFSTLEIQRTEQGDSAMYLCASSLKTGKTKNIQYFGAGTRLSVL.

This clonotype has only a few counts. The chain couples TRBV7-3 to TRBJ1-6, with unresolved D. Germline CDR1 reads SGHTA; CDR2 reads FQGTGA. V lost 4 bases and J lost 9, with 10 bases in between. The length of the CDR3 is 13 residues. The CDR3 loop reads CASSSVEASPLHF. DNA of the CDR3: TGTGCCAGCAGCTCGGTGGAAGCTTCACCCCTCCACTTT.

The chain employs TRBV7-2 and TRBJ2-1, with D maybe TRBD1 (5 bases). CDR1 SGHTA and CDR2 FQGNSA come from the germline V gene. V was clipped by 2 bases and J by 9 bases, with 11 bases between them. The CDR3 sequence is 13 residues long. The CDR3 here is CASSLRQGSEQFF. The CDR3 coding sequence is TGTGCCAGCAGCTTAAGGCAGGGCAGTGAGCAGTTCTTC.

This clonotype was seen only a few times. The chain couples TRBV10-3 to TRBJ2-3; D is ambiguous. CDR1 ENHRY and CDR2 SYGVKD come from the germline V gene. The CDR3 contains 13 residues. The V end lost 0 bases, the J end lost 4 bases, and 5 bases lay between the germline ends. The CDR3 nucleotides are TGTGCCATCAGTGAGTCTCCGGCAGATACGCAGTATTTT. Protein product: CAISESPADTQYF.

There are a few counts of this clonotype. The CDR3: CASSQRGALYEQYF. CDR3 coding DNA: TGTGCCAGCAGCCAAAGGGGGGCTCTATACGAGCAGTACTTC. The chain carries TRBV21-1 and TRBJ2-7; the table names TRBD1, a call not compared with the DNA. TRBV21-1 is tagged as a pseudogene. This CDR3 spans 14 amino acids.

A word on this clonotype: The junction differs from germline at one of its ends, possibly a read error. The chain has TRBV18 and TRBJ1-6; 9 bases match TRBD1. From germline, CDR1 is KGHSH and CDR2 LQKENI. The CDR3 is made up of 14 amino acids. The CDR3 nucleotides are TGTGCCAGCTCACGGACAGGGGATGGATCACCACTCCACTTT. Protein product: CASSRTGDGSPLHF.

This clonotype has only a few counts. This chain uses TRBV20-1 with TRBJ1-1, with D possibly being TRBD1 (6 bases). Germline-derived CDR1 and CDR2 are DFQATT and SNEGSKA (reference sequence). CDR3 length: 13 residues. The ends were cut back, 3 bases at V and 1 base at J, with 9 bases in the middle. CDR3 sequence (DNA): TGCAGTGCTAGCCTACAGGGGAACACTGAAGCTTTCTTT. Protein sequence: CSASLQGNTEAFF.

This clonotype was detected a few times. The chain uses TRBV11-1 and TRBJ2-5; D possibly corresponds to TRBD1 (6 bases). The germline V and J ends were trimmed by 1 base and 5 bases, with 14 bases remaining between them. This CDR3 spans 15 amino acids. Germline assignment: CDR1 SGHAT and CDR2 FQDESV (reference sequence). The CDR3 region has the DNA TGTGCCAGCAGCTTAGTTGGGACATCTGGCGAGACCCAGTACTTC. Residues: CASSLVGTSGETQYF.

The chain combines TRBV7-9 with TRBJ2-5; D ambiguous. Germline CDR1 and CDR2: SEHNR and FQNEAQ (reference sequence). The V gene lost 1 base and the J gene lost 5 bases, with 11 bases spanning the gap. The CDR3 consists of 14 residues. CDR3 sequence: CASSLDPESETQYF. In DNA, the CDR3 is TGTGCCAGCAGCTTAGATCCAGAGTCGGAGACCCAGTACTTC.

This clonotype showed up just a few times. The CDR3 bases are TGTGCCAGCAGTTACTCGGGACTAGCGGGGATCTACGAGCAGTACTTC. Protein sequence: CASSYSGLAGIYEQYF. The V gene is TRBV6-5, the J gene TRBJ2-7, with TRBD2 matching 13 bases. Per germline, CDR1 MNHEY and CDR2 SVGAGI. The V segment lost 0 bases and the J segment 3 bases; nucleotides outside the gene matches: 2. The CDR3 covers 16 residues.

This clonotype has only a few counts. The chain uses TRBV4-1 and TRBJ2-5; TRBD2 agrees at 14 bases. J gave up 2 bases and V 2 bases, and 4 bases lay outside the gene matches. Germline CDR1 is MGHRA and CDR2 is YSYEKL. The CDR3 sequence is 17 residues long. The DNA of the CDR3 is TGCGCCAGCAGCCAAAGGACTAGCGGGGGGTTTCAAGAGACCCAGTACTTC. Its protein product is CASSQRTSGGFQETQYF.

This sequence joins TRBV12-3 or TRBV12-4 and TRBJ2-1; 12 bases are shared with TRBD2. This CDR3 contains 17 residues. The junction had 13 bases not matched to a gene; V was cut back by 6 bases and J by 7 bases. The CDR3 DNA sequence: TGTGCCAGCAGACCTCGACTAGCGGGAGCCCTCAGAAATGAGCAGTTCTTC. The encoded protein is CASRPRLAGALRNEQFF.

The J gene is TRBJ1-4, the V gene TRBV4-3; D ambiguous. V was pared by 1 base and J by 0 bases, with 9 bases between. The CDR3 is made up of 16 amino acids. Germline V CDR1 and CDR2: LGHNA, YSLEER. The CDR3 nucleotides read TGCGCCAGCAGCCAAGTCCATATTGCAACTAATGAAAAACTGTTTTTT. As protein: CASSQVHIATNEKLFF.

The V and J genes are TRBV5-1 and TRBJ1-5; D perhaps matches TRBD1 (5 bases). The CDR3 is 16 amino acids. The V gene lost 4 bases and the J gene lost 7 bases, with 21 bases spanning the gap. Germline V gene data show CDR1 as SGHRS and CDR2 as YFSETQ. In nucleotides, the CDR3 is TGCGCCAGCAGCCCTTGGGGGTCCGACTCCGGGCAGCCCCAGCATTTT. Protein product: CASSPWGSDSGQPQHF.

The CDR3 nucleotides are TGTGCCTGGAGGAAAGACAGTCGTGACAATCAGCCCCAGCATTTT. It translates to CAWRKDSRDNQPQHF. V and J are TRBV30 and TRBJ1-5, with TRBD1 as a possible D gene (5 bases). In germline, CDR1 is GTSNPN, CDR2 SVGIG (reference sequence). With 3 bases removed from V and 3 bases from J, the gap between germline ends came to 15 bases. This CDR3 has 15 amino acids.

This clonotype has only a few counts. The chain uses TRBV5-1 and TRBJ1-1, with D possibly TRBD1 on 6 matching bases. CDR1 is SGHRS, CDR2 YFSETQ, per germline. The ends were cut back, 4 bases at V and 5 bases at J, with 12 bases in the middle. The CDR3 has 13 amino acids. CDR3 coding DNA: TGCGCCAGCAGCATGGACAGCTCAACTGAAGCTTTCTTT. The encoded protein is CASSMDSSTEAFF.

This clonotype occurred a few times. V gene TRBV5-1 combines with J gene TRBJ2-1; D unresolved. This CDR3 has 16 amino acids. V was cut by 3 bases and J by 3 bases, with 16 bases left in between. The germline V gene has CDR1 SGHRS and CDR2 YFSETQ. The CDR3 loop reads CASSYYWTPGYNEQFF. The CDR3 DNA is TGCGCCAGCAGCTACTACTGGACCCCCGGCTACAATGAGCAGTTCTTC.

The sample holds a few counts of this clonotype. CDR3 coding DNA: TGTGCCAGCAGCCCTCGACTCCGATATGAGCAGTTCTTC. It encodes CASSPRLRYEQFF. The chain has TRBV7-8 and TRBJ2-1; D is ambiguous. This CDR3 region has 13 residues. Looked up from germline, CDR1 is SGHVS and CDR2 is FQNEAQ. Trimming pared 5 bases from V and 8 bases from J, leaving 13 bases between. The full variable domain, with the rest looked up from reference TRBV7-8 and TRBJ2-1, is GAGVSQSPRYKVAKRGQDVALRCDPISGHVSLFWYQQALGQGPEFLTYFQNEAQLDKSGLPSDRFFAERPEGSVSTLKIQRTQQEDSAVYLCASSPRLRYEQFFGPGTRLTVL.

This clonotype has only a few counts. CDR3 DNA: TGTGCCAGCAGCTTAAGGGGTCTCCAGCCTTACAATGAGCAGTTCTTC. Protein sequence: CASSLRGLQPYNEQFF. The rearrangement uses TRBV5-6 and TRBJ2-1; possible D gene TRBD1, 5 bases. Per the germline V gene, CDR1 is SGHDT and CDR2 is YYEEEE. CDR3 length: 16 residues. The ends were cut back, 2 bases at V and 4 bases at J, with 16 bases in the middle. The entire variable domain, with the rest obtained from reference TRBV5-6 and TRBJ2-1, is as follows: DAGVTQSPTHLIKTRGQQVTLRCSPKSGHDTVSWYQQALGQGPQFIFQYYEEEERQRGNFPDRFSGHQFPNYSSELNVNALLLGDSALYLCASSLRGLQPYNEQFFGPGTRLTVL.

The chain links TRBV7-2 to TRBJ2-5; 8 positions agree with TRBD1. This CDR3 is 14 amino acids long. Germline loops: CDR1 SGHTA, CDR2 FQGNSA. After removal of 5 bases from V and 5 bases from J, the junction contained 7 bases not matched to a gene. The CDR3 protein is CASSGGQGRETQYF. The CDR3 bases are TGTGCCAGCAGCGGAGGACAGGGAAGGGAGACCCAGTACTTC.

The chain combines TRBV11-2 with TRBJ1-1; 7 bases are a match to TRBD1. Germline V CDR1 and CDR2: SGHAT, FQNNGV. Unmatched junction bases numbered 2, after V lost 4 bases and J lost 0 bases. The CDR3 sequence is 14 residues long. The CDR3 DNA sequence: TGTGCCAGCAGCTGGGGACAGTTGAACACTGAAGCTTTCTTT. Its protein is CASSWGQLNTEAFF.

The CDR3 sequence is CSVIDDKGTNGYTF. The CDR3 nucleotides are TGCAGCGTTATCGATGACAAGGGGACGAATGGCTACACCTTC. The chain has TRBV29-1 and TRBJ1-2, with D tentatively TRBD1 (5 bases). With 5 bases removed from V and 6 bases from J, the gap between germline ends came to 19 bases. The CDR3 is made up of 14 amino acids. The germline CDR1 and CDR2 sequences are SQVTM and ANQGSEA.

There are many counts of this clonotype. The chain is built from TRBV6-5 and TRBJ2-1; 13 bases match TRBD2. The V gene end was trimmed by 6 bases and the J gene end by 3 bases; junction bases not matched to a gene: 8. The CDR3 has 17 residues. Germline values: CDR1 MNHEY, CDR2 SVGAGI. In DNA form, the CDR3 reads TGTGCCAGCAGCCCAGGGACTAGCGGGATGATCTACAATGAGCAGTTCTTC. Amino acid sequence: CASSPGTSGMIYNEQFF.